This T cell receptor beta chain comes out of a study of T-cell memory formation after mild COVID-19. This CDR3 contains 14 residues. V was pared by 4 bases and J by 2 bases, with 4 bases of the junction left unmatched. Germline V gives CDR1 SGHVS, CDR2 FNYEAQ. This clonotype was counted a few times. Its cognate antigen is unknown. Whole-study results and caveats: A second wave expanding day 15 to 37 was CD4+-biased; contracting clones were balanced. Whether day 37 second-wave clones are SARS-CoV-2-specific was not confirmed. Cross-reactive memory apparently joined, as some responding clones appeared in pre-infection memory. Contracting clones localized mainly to CM and EM when CD4+ and mainly to EMRA when CD8+.

TCRdb re-derived calls from the 5' RACE reads in MiXCR, one entry per CDR3 protein. Here the sample spans just under 350,000 distinct CDR3 sequences, 13% being singletons. The sequence was obtained from a man in his late teens or twenties who had mild COVID-19 (a few samples of this study predate the infection). Cell type and time point are not known. The sequencing sample was made of PBMCs or a T cell subset sorted from them (not recorded which). V and J are TRBV7-6 and TRBJ2-7; 8 positions agree with TRBD1. The CDR3 sequence: CASSYRDRTYEQYF. As DNA, the CDR3 is TGTGCCAGCAGCTACCGGGACAGGACCTACGAGCAGTACTTC. Combining the CDR3 with reference TRBV7-6 and TRBJ2-7 gives the whole variable domain GAGVSQSPRYKVTKRGQDVALRCDPISGHVSLYWYRQALGQGPEFLTYFNYEAQQDKSGLPNDRFSAERPEGSISTLTIQRTEQRDSAMYRCASSYRDRTYEQYFGPGTRLTVT.